The 7 T cell receptor beta chains below all came from one sample that was sequenced in a study of blood T cell repertoires in COVID-19. Method: immunoSEQ multiplex PCR; TCRdb's copy keeps in-frame clones and lacks some. The sample shows 490,000 or so clones, roughly 90% of them seen only once. The sample consisted of PBMCs or T cells enriched from blood (not recorded which). These receptors all stem from a woman in her thirties or forties who had recovered from COVID-19.

V gene TRBV29-1 combines with J gene TRBJ2-3; D might be TRBD2 (5 bases). This CDR3 spans 16 amino acids. Looked up from germline, CDR1 is SQVTM and CDR2 is ANQGSEA. V lost 1 base and J lost 4, with 18 bases in between. The CDR3 region is CSVEVRPNLGADTQYF. The CDR3 nucleotides read TGCAGCGTTGAAGTCCGACCTAACTTGGGAGCAGATACGCAGTATTTT.

The V call is TRBV18, the J call TRBJ1-1; tentatively, D is TRBD1 (5 bases). The germline V and J ends were trimmed by 1 base and 6 bases, with 6 bases remaining between them. The CDR3 covers 12 residues. The V gene's germline CDR1 is KGHSH and CDR2 LQKENI. CDR3 in amino acids: CASSPRGAEAFF. In DNA, the CDR3 is TGTGCCAGCTCACCACGGGGGGCTGAAGCTTTCTTT. Based on the CDR3 plus reference TRBV18 and TRBJ1-1, the full variable domain is NAGVMQNPRHLVRRRGQEARLRCSPMKGHSHVYWYRQLPEEGLKFMVYLQKENIIDESGMPKERFSAEFPKEGPSILRIQQVVRGDSAAYFCASSPRGAEAFFGQGTRLTVV.

The rearrangement uses TRBV9 and TRBJ1-3; the match to TRBD1 covers 7 bases. V trimming: 5 bases; J trimming: 4 bases; junction bases outside the gene matches: 9. The CDR3 spans 15 residues. Germline CDR1 reads SGDLS; CDR2 reads YYNGEE. DNA of the CDR3: TGTGCCAGCAGTCAAATTACAGGGGCCGGAAACACCATATATTTT. It translates to CASSQITGAGNTIYF.

The V gene is TRBV16, the J gene TRBJ2-1, with 8 nucleotides matching TRBD2. The CDR3 runs to 16 residues. From germline, CDR1 is KGHSY and CDR2 FQNENV. V shed 3 bases, J shed 7 bases, and the junction held 11 bases outside the gene matches. CDR3 DNA: TGTGCCAGCAGCCACATGGGACTAGTAAGGGAAAATGAGCAGTTCTTC. Its protein product is CASSHMGLVRENEQFF.

V and J are TRBV7-2 and TRBJ2-2; D not resolved. Germline lookup yields CDR1 SGHTA and CDR2 FQGNSA. The CDR3 consists of 15 residues. V was trimmed by 1 base and J by 9 bases, leaving 15 bases between them. CDR3 sequence: CASSLVGQAHRELFF. DNA for the CDR3: TGTGCCAGCAGCTTAGTAGGTCAGGCCCACCGGGAGCTGTTTTTT.

V gene TRBV2 combines with J gene TRBJ1-4, with D perhaps matching TRBD1 (5 bases). There are 15 residues in the CDR3. V was shortened by 6 bases and J by 8 bases, with 19 bases between the two germline ends. Germline CDR1 and CDR2: SNHLY and FYNNEI. The CDR3 nucleotides read TGTGCCAGCAGAGGCCAGGTGGGGGGGATAGAAAAACTGTTTTTT. It yields the protein CASRGQVGGIEKLFF.

The rearrangement uses TRBV19 and TRBJ2-1, with 8 bases matching TRBD2. The CDR3 is 19 amino acids. V shed 3 bases and J 6 bases; nucleotides not matched to a gene: 19. Germline V CDR1 and CDR2: LNHDA, SQIVND (reference sequence). CDR3 in DNA: TGTGCCAGTAGTATCTATCAGGGAATAGCGGGGCCGAAATTCAATGAGCAGTTCTTC. This sequence encodes CASSIYQGIAGPKFNEQFF.